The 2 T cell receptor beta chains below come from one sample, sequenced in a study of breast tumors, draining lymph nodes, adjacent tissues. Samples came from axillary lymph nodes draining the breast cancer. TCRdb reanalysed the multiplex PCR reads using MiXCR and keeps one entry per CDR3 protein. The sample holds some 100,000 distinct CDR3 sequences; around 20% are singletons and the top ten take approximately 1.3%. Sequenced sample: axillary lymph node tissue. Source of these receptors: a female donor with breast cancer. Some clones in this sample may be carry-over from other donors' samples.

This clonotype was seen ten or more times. The CDR3 DNA follows: TGTGCCAGCAGCTTAGGGGACAGGGTGGTGGAGACCCAGTACTTC. Translating it yields CASSLGDRVVETQYF. The chain employs TRBV5-4 and TRBJ2-5; 9 bases are shared with TRBD1. CDR1 SGHNT and CDR2 YYREEE come from the germline V gene (reference sequence). There are 15 residues in the CDR3. With V trimmed by 2 bases and J by 5 bases, 7 bases remained unmatched. The full variable domain, completed using reference TRBV5-4 and TRBJ2-5, is ETGVTQSPTHLIKTRGQQVTLRCSSQSGHNTVSWYQQALGQGPQFIFQYYREEENGRGNFPPRFSGLQFPNYSSELNVNALELDDSALYLCASSLGDRVVETQYFGPGTRLLVL.

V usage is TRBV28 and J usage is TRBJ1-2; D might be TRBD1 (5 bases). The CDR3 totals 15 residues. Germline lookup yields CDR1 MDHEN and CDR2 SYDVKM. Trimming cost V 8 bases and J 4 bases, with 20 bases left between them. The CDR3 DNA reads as TGTGCCAGCGGATCACCGGGGGGAGCTAGCTATGGCTACACCTTC. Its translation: CASGSPGGASYGYTF.